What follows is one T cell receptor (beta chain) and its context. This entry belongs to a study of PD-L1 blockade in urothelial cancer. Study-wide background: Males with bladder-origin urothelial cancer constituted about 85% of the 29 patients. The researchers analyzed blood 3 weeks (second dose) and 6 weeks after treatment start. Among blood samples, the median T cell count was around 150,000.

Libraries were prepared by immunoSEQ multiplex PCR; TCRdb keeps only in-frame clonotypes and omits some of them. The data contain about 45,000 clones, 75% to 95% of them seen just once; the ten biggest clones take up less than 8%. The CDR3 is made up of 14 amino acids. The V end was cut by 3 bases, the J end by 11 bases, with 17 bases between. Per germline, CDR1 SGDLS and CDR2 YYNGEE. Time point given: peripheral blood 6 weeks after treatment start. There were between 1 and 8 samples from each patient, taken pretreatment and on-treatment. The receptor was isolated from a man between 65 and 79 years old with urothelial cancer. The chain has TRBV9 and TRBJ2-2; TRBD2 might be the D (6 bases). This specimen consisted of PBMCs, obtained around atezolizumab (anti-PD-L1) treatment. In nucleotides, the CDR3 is TGTGCCAGCAGCGCCCAAATCGCGCGGGGAGAGCTGTTTTTT. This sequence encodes CASSAQIARGELFF.